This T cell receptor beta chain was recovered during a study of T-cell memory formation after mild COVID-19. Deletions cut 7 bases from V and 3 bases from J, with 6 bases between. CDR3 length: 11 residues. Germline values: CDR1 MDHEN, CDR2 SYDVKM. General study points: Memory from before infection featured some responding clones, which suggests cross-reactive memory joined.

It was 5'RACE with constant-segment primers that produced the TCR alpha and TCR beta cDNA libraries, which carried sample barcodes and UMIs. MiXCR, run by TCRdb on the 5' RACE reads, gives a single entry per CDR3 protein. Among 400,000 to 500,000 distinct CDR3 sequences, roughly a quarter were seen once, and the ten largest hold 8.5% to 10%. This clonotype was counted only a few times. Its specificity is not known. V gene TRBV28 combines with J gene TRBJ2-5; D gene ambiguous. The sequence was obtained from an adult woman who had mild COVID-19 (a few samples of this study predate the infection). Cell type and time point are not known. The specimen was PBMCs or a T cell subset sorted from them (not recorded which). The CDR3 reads CASTVEETQYF. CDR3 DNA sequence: TGTGCCAGCACCGTGGAAGAGACCCAGTACTTC.